This TCR beta chain is from a study of T cells in Graves' hyperthyroidism and ophthalmopathy. The CDR3 regions of TCR beta were amplified from RNA transcripts. TCR CDR3 regions were first amplified by RT-PCR with HTBI primers. TCRdb ran MiXCR on the multiplex PCR reads and lists one entry per CDR3 protein. This table holds about 600,000 distinct CDR3 sequences, more than 15% found once. This clonotype showed up just a few times. Its antigen remains unknown. V lost 5 bases, J lost 6 bases, and 19 bases lay in between. This CDR3 comprises 15 residues. Germline V lookup: CDR1 MNHEY, CDR2 SMNVEV (reference sequence). Study-level results: In simple terms, a model built on 13 V-J features told ophthalmopathy apart from stable hyperthyroidism. Peripheral blood also featured most of the thyroid clonotypes expanded above 0.001.

Sequencing was carried out using blood. This chain connects TRBV27 to TRBJ2-5, with D perhaps TRBD1 (5 bases). The sequence derives from a woman aged 40 to 55 with Graves' ophthalmopathy. This CDR3 is CASSPGWSGWKTQYF. CDR3 DNA: TGTGCCAGCAGTCCAGGGTGGTCGGGTTGGAAGACCCAGTACTTC.